The sequence of this T cell receptor (beta chain) was determined in a study of T cells expressing NK-cell markers (dated by TCRdb to 2018 to 2020). With regard to the full study: TCR beta-chain repertoires were profiled in sorted CD3+CD56+NKG2C+, CD3+CD56+NKG2C- and CD3+CD56-NKG2C+ T-cell subsets from fewer than 10 donors. Seven of the eight sequenced donors were HCMV-seropositive and one was HCMV-seronegative. The study sequenced eight donors, all healthy volunteers chosen at random: three men and five women. The libraries were sequenced on Illumina HiSeq 2000/2500, MiSeq or NextSeq, producing 2 x 150 bp reads. The full study reports these points: It remained unclear whether the expanded NKG2C-expressing T cell clones were specific for HCMV antigens. Those dominant clonotypes were again the most abundant among CD3+CD56-NKG2C+ cells in a few donors, at about 25-65%. In roughly 6 donors, the dominant CD3+CD56+NKG2C+ clonotypes were found to rank among the top 10 CD8+ clonotypes and to make up about 1.0-8% of CD8+ T cells.

CDR1 and CDR2 are read off the germline V gene as MDHEN and SYDVKM. Counted from cysteine to phenylalanine, this CDR3 has 12 amino acids. The coding DNA is unavailable. A commercial ELISA kit detecting HCMV-specific IgG in serum was used to determine HCMV serostatus. Ficoll density gradient centrifugation was used to isolate peripheral blood mononuclear cells from blood. The run used an Illumina HiSeq 2000. 5'RACE template switching, by which a universal primer site and unique molecular identifiers were added, was used to make TCR beta cDNA libraries. cDNA synthesis was primed from the TCR beta constant segment, followed by two successive PCR amplification steps. In the source study's methods: MIGEC handled demultiplexing of the reads and grouping by UMI, while MiTCR was used to assemble and quantify clonotypes. Only TCR cDNA sequences supported by at least two reads were kept to exclude erroneous sequences. The tcR package was used for downstream repertoire analysis, and clonotypes were matched between fractions using CDR3 nucleotide sequence together with V segment. VDJmatch was used to annotate antigen specificity against VDJdb, with one amino acid substitution in CDR3 permitted. With the reads reprocessed by TCRdb, a single entry stands for each CDR3 protein sequence and no DNA is reported. It is TCRdb's table, rather than the study itself, that gives the V and J calls and clone size. The sample table records a few hundred thousand distinct CDR3 sequences. 5% to 5.5% of the sample comes from the top ten.

A word on this clonotype: The antigen this receptor binds is unknown.

The rearrangement combines TRBV28 with TRBJ1-1. The sample was blood T cells: a sorted CD56 or NKG2C T cell subset, CD4+ or CD8+ T cells, or bulk PBMC T cells (not recorded which). The receptor's source is a man aged 18-70 years in good health. The CDR3 reads as follows: CASSLWRFEAFF.